This T cell receptor (beta chain) comes out of a study of T cell responses to AZD1222 COVID-19 vaccine. CDR3 length: 14 residues. Germline values: CDR1 SGDLS, CDR2 YYNGEE. V gave up 0 bases and J gave up 2 bases, with 9 bases separating them. Findings of the study overall: A mostly white British donor set with more females was recruited, and clonal diversity was possibly underestimated. Compared with day 0, the breadth and depth of the Spike-specific TCR repertoire rose significantly after two doses of AZD1222.

A remark on this clone: What it recognizes is unknown.

The data were produced by immunoSEQ multiplex PCR, yet TCRdb's version contains in-frame clones alone and is incomplete. The sample holds 110,000 or so clones, about 92% seen once. The TCR was taken from an adult in good health. The sample was peripheral blood, taken on day 0 of MenACWY control vaccination. This chain joins TRBV9 and TRBJ2-7; D is unresolved. The CDR3 DNA follows: TGTGCCAGCAGCGTAGGGCAGGAAACCTACGAGCAGTACTTC. This encodes CASSVGQETYEQYF.